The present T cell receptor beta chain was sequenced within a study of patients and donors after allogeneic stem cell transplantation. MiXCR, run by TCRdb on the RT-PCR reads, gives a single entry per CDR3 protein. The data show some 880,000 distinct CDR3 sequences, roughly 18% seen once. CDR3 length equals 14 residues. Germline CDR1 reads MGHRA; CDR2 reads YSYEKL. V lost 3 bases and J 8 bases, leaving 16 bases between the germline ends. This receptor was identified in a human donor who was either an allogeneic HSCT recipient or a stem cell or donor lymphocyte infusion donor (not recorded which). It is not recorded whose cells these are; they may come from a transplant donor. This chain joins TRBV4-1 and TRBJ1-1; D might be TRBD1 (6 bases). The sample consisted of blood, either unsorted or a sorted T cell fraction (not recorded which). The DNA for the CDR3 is TGCGCCAGCAGCCAGTTACAGGGCCCCAAGGAAGCTTTCTTT. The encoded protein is CASSQLQGPKEAFF.